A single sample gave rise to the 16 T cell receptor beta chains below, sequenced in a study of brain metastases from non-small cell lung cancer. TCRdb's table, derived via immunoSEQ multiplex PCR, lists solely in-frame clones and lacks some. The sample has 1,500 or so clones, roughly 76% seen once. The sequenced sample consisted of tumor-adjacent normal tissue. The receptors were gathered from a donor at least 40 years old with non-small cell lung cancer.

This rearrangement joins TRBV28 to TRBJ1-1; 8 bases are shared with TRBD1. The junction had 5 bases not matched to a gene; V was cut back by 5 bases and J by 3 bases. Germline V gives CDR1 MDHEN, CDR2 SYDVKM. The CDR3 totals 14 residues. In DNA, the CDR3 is TGTGCCAGCAGTGCACAGGGGGACCACACTGAAGCTTTCTTT. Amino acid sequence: CASSAQGDHTEAFF.

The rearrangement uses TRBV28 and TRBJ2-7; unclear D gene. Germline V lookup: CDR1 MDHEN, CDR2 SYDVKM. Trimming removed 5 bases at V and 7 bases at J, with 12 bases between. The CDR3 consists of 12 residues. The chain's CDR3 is CASSLPGPEQYF. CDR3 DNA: TGTGCCAGCAGTCTGCCCGGGCCGGAGCAGTACTTC.

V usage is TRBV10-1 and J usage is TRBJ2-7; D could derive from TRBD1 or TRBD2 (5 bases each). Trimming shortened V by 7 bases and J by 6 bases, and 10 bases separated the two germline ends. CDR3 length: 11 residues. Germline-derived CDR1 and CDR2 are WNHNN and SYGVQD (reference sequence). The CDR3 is CASTSGGEQYF. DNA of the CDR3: TGCGCCAGCACGAGTGGGGGCGAGCAGTACTTC.

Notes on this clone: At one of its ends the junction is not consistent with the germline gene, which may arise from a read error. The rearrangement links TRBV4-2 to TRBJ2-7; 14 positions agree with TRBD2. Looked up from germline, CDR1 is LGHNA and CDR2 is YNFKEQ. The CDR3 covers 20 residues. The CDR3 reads CASSQKGSVRGPGLAGAPPF. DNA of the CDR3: TGTGCCAGCAGCCAGAAGGGCTCCGTCAGGGGGCCGGGACTAGCGGGGGCCCCCCCCTTC.

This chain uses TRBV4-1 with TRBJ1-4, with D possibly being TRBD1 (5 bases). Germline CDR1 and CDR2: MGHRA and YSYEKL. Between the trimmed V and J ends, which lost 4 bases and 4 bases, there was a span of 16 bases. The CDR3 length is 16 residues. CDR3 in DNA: TGCGCCAGCAGCCGAACCTGGGGGTACGTTAATGAAAAACTGTTTTTT. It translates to CASSRTWGYVNEKLFF.

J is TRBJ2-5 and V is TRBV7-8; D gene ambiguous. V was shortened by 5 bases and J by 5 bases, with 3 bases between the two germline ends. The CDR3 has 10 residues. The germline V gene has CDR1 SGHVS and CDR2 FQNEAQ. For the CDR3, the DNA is TGTGCCAGCAGCGTCGAGACCCAGTACTTC. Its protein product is CASSVETQYF.

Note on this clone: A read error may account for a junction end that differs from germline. The CDR3 DNA follows: TGTGCCAGCAGCTTTCGGCCTAACTATAGCTACACCTTC. Translating it yields CASSFRPNYSYTF. V usage is TRBV5-6 and J usage is TRBJ1-2; D remains unclear. The CDR3 sequence is 13 residues long. From germline, CDR1 is SGHDT and CDR2 YYEEEE.

The CDR3 reads CASDMGAGAFF. The CDR3 coding sequence is TGTGCCAGTGATATGGGGGCCGGGGCTTTCTTT. V is TRBV19 and J is TRBJ1-1, with a tentative D call TRBD1 (6 bases). This CDR3 spans 11 amino acids. V was trimmed by 8 bases and J by 11 bases, leaving 15 bases between them. Germline CDR1 is LNHDA and CDR2 is SQIVND (reference sequence).

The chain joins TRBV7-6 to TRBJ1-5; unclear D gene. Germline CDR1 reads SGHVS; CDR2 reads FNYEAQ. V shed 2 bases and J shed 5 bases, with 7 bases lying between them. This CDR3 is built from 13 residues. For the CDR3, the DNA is TGTGCCAGCAGCTTAATCGGGGATCAGCCCCAGCATTTT. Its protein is CASSLIGDQPQHF.

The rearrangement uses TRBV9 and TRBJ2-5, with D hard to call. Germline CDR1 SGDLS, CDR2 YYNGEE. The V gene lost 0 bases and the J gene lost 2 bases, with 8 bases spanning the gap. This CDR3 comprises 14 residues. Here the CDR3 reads CASSVALDQETQYF. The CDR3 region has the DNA TGTGCCAGCAGCGTAGCTTTGGATCAAGAGACCCAGTACTTC.

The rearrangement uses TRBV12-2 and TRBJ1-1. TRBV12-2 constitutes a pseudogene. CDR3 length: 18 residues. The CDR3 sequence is CASRLVRGGENINTEAFF. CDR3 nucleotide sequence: TGTGCAAGTCGCTTAGTTAGGGGGGGCGAGAACATAAACACTGAAGCTTTCTTT.

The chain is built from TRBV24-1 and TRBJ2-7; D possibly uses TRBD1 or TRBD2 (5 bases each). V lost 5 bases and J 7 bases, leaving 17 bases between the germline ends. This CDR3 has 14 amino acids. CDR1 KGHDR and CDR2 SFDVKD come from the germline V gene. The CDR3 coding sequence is TGTGCCACCAGTGCACCGGGGCTCCCGGTGGAGCAGTACTTC. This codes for CATSAPGLPVEQYF.

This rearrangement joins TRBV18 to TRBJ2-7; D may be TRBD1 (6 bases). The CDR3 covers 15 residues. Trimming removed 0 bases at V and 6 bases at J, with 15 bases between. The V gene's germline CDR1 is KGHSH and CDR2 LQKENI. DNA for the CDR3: TGTGCCAGCTCACCACCGGTACCAGGGGTTGGCGAGCAGTACTTC. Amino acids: CASSPPVPGVGEQYF.

The DNA of the CDR3 is TGTGCCAGTAGTTCTATTCGGACAGTTAGCAATCAGCCCCAGCATTTT. It yields the protein CASSSIRTVSNQPQHF. The rearrangement links TRBV19 to TRBJ1-5; TRBD1 is a possible D gene (6 bases). CDR1 LNHDA and CDR2 SQIVND come from the germline V gene (reference sequence). Trimming stripped 5 bases from V and 0 bases from J, with 14 bases between. The CDR3 loop spans 16 amino acids.

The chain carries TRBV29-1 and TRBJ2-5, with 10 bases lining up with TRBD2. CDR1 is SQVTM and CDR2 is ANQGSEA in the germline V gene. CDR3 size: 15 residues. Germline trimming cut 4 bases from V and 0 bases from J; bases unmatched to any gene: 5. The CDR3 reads CSVVGTSEHQETQYF. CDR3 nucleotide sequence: TGCAGCGTTGTGGGGACTAGCGAACACCAAGAGACCCAGTACTTC.

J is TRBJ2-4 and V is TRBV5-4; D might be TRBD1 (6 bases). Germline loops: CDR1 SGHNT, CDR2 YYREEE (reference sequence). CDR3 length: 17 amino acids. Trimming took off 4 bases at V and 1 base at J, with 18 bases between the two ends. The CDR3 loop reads CASSPGQLGMAKNIQYF. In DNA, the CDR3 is TGTGCCAGCAGCCCCGGACAGTTAGGTATGGCCAAAAACATTCAGTACTTC.